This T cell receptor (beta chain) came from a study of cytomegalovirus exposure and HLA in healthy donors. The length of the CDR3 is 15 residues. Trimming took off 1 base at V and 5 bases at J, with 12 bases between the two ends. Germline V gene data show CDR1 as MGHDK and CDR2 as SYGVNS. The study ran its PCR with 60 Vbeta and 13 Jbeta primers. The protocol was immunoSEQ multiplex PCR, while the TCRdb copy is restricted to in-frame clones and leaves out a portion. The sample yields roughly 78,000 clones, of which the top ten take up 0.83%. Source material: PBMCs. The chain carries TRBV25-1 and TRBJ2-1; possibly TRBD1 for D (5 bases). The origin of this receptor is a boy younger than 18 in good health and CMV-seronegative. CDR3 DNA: TGTGCCAGCAGTGAATTTAGGGGCCCCCACAATGAGCAGTTCTTC. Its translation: CASSEFRGPHNEQFF.